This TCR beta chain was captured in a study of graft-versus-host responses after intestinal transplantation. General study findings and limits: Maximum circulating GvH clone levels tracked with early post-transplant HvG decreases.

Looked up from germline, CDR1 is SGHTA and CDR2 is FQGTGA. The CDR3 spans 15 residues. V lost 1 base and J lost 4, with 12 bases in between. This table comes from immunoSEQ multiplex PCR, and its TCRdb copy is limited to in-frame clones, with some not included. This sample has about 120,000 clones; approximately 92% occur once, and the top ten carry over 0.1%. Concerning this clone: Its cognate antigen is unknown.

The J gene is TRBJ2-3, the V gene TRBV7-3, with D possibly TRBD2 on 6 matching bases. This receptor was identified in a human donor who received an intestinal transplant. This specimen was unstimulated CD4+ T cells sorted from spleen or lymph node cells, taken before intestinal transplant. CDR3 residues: CASSLMVGGADTQYF. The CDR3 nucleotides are TGTGCCAGCAGCTTAATGGTGGGAGGCGCAGATACGCAGTATTTT. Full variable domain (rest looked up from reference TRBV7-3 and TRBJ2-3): GAGVSQTPSNKVTEKGKYVELRCDPISGHTALYWYRQSLGQGPEFLIYFQGTGAADDSGLPNDRFFAVRPEGSVSTLKIQRTERGDSAVYLCASSLMVGGADTQYFGPGTRLTVL.